This T cell receptor (beta chain) was recorded in a study of T cell changes during pregnancy in multiple sclerosis. Clones were sequenced by immunoSEQ multiplex PCR, and TCRdb holds only the in-frame ones, with some missing. The sample holds almost 50,000 clones, 80% to 95% seen once. The CDR3 loop spans 14 amino acids. Trimming took 7 bases from V and 0 from J; bases not matched to a gene: 2. The germline V gene has CDR1 SGHKS and CDR2 YYEKEE (reference sequence). This sample comprised peripheral blood, obtained after pregnancy. The receptor was derived from a female donor with multiple sclerosis, enrolled in a pregnancy study. The V and J genes are TRBV5-5 and TRBJ1-1; 11 bases map to TRBD1. CDR3 loop: CASGQGAMNTEAFF. The CDR3 region has the DNA TGTGCCAGCGGACAGGGGGCCATGAACACTGAAGCTTTCTTT.